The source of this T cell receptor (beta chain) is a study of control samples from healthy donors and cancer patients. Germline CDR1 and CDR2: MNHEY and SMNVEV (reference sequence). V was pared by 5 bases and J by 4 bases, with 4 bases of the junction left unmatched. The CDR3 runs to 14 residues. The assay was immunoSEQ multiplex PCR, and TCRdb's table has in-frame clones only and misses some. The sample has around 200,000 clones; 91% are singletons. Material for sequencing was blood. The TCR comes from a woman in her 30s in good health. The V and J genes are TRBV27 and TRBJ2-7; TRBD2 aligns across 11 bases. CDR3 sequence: CASSAGLAEYEQYF. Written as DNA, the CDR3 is TGTGCCAGCAGTGCGGGACTAGCGGAATACGAGCAGTACTTC.